A selection of T cell receptor beta chains follows, all from one sample in a study of CD8 T cells in Susac syndrome. TCRdb re-called the immunoSEQ multiplex PCR reads through MiXCR, storing one row per CDR3 protein. The table records more than 200,000 distinct CDR3 sequences, approximately 92% of them present only once. Material for sequencing was CD4+ T cells from PBMCs. The receptors shown here come from a human donor with multiple sclerosis. CDR3s include the opening cysteine and the closing phenylalanine or tryptophan. A D gene is named only where the DNA matches it firmly. The size field is filled for only some rows; it gives once, few, many or a size class.

clone_size j_call v_call cdr3_length d_call cdr3_nt cdr3_aa
NA TRBJ2-1 TRBV12-3/TRBV12-4 20 TRBD2 TGTGCCAGCAGTTTACCGGGGGCGGGAGGCCCCGTACGCTCCTACAATGAGCAGTTCTTC CASSLPGAGGPVRSYNEQFF
NA TRBJ2-7 TRBV12-3/TRBV12-4 15 TRBD2 TGTGCCAGCAGGTCGATGGGGAGGGGTACATACGAGCAGTACTTC CASRSMGRGTYEQYF
NA TRBJ2-1 TRBV3-1 15 NA TGTGCCAGCAGCCCTTCCTCGCTTACCTACAATGAGCAGTTCTTC CASSPSSLTYNEQFF
NA TRBJ2-1 TRBV7-2 16 TRBD2 TGTGCCAGCAGCTCCTCCGGGACTAGCGGGAACAATGAGCAGTTCTTC CASSSSGTSGNNEQFF
NA TRBJ1-6 TRBV27 14 NA TGTGCCAGCAGTTTTCAGGGAGAGGGTTCACCCCTCCACTTT CASSFQGEGSPLHF
NA TRBJ2-1 TRBV3-1 14 NA TGTGCCTCCTCGAGGGAGGTAGCGGACAATGAGCAGTTCTTC CASSREVADNEQFF
NA TRBJ1-6 TRBV10-3 15 TRBD1 TGTGCCATCAGTGCCGGGACAGGGAGTAATTCACCCCTCCACTTT CAISAGTGSNSPLHF
NA TRBJ1-1 TRBV20-1 14 TRBD1 TGCAGTGCTAGGGGAGGACAGGGGAACACTGAAGCTTTCTTT CSARGGQGNTEAFF
NA TRBJ2-7 TRBV27 20 NA TGTGCCAGCAGGCGTCCAGCAGGCCCTTTGGGTAGACAATCCGCCTACGAGCAGTACTTC CASRRPAGPLGRQSAYEQYF
NA TRBJ1-1 TRBV5-4 14 NA TGTGCCAGCAGCTTGGAAGGGCTTGACACTGAAGCTTTCTTT CASSLEGLDTEAFF
NA TRBJ1-3 TRBV5-1 15 TRBD1 TGCGCCAGCAGCTCAGATGGGACAGCTGGAAACACCATATATTTT CASSSDGTAGNTIYF
NA TRBJ2-1 TRBV12-3/TRBV12-4 17 TRBD2 TGTGCCAGCAGTTTAAGAACTAGCGGCCGCTCCTACAATGAGCAGTTCTTC CASSLRTSGRSYNEQFF
once TRBJ1-4 TRBV10-2 15 NA TGCGCCAGCAGTGACCATCAAGGCTGGGTGAAGAAACTGTTTTTT CASSDHQGWVKKLFF
NA TRBJ2-3 TRBV27 12 NA TGTGCCAGCAGAGAATGGCCAGATACGCAGTATTTT CASREWPDTQYF
NA TRBJ2-5 TRBV2 17 TRBD2 TGTGCCAGCAGTGAAGCACCCCCTACTAGCGCTCAAGAGACCCAGTACTTC CASSEAPPTSAQETQYF
NA TRBJ1-6 TRBV30 16 NA TGTGCCTGGAGCGCCAGCTGGAGCTCCTATAATTCACCCCTCCACTTT CAWSASWSSYNSPLHF
NA TRBJ2-3 TRBV25-1 14 TRBD2 TGTGCCAGCAGTGATAGGACTAGGACAGATACGCAGTATTTT CASSDRTRTDTQYF
NA TRBJ2-1 TRBV7-9 15 NA TGTGCCAGCAGCGTACGACAGGAACTCTACAATGAGCAGTTCTTC CASSVRQELYNEQFF
NA TRBJ2-3 TRBV24-1 14 NA TGTGCCACCAGAACAGCGTCGAGCACAGATACGCAGTATTTT CATRTASSTDTQYF
NA TRBJ1-2 TRBV7-9 13 NA TGTGCCAGCAGCCCTCCACTCAACTATGGCTACACCTTC CASSPPLNYGYTF
NA TRBJ1-5 TRBV3-1 14 TRBD1 TGTGCCAGCAGCCGGGGACAGACAGATCAGCCCCAGCATTTT CASSRGQTDQPQHF
NA TRBJ2-7 TRBV18 16 NA TGTGCCAGCTCACCGACGACAGTATTATCCTCCTACGAGCAGTACTTC CASSPTTVLSSYEQYF
NA TRBJ1-1 TRBV5-1 12 TRBD1 TGCGCCAGCAGCTTCGGGACAGAGAAAGCTTTCTTT CASSFGTEKAFF
once TRBJ2-3 TRBV7-7 15 TRBD1 TGTGCCAGCAGCCCGTGGACAGGACCCACAGATACGCAGTATTTT CASSPWTGPTDTQYF
NA TRBJ1-1 TRBV30 15 TRBD1 TGTGCCTGGAGTAATGACAGGGGGTTAGTAGCTGAAGCTTTCTTT CAWSNDRGLVAEAFF
NA TRBJ2-1 TRBV7-9 17 NA TGTGCCAGCCTACGCTGGACCCCCAACCCAGGGTACAATGAGCAGTTCTTC CASLRWTPNPGYNEQFF
NA TRBJ2-2 TRBV28 14 NA TGTGCCAGCAGTTCCCCGGGGGTACCCGGGGAGCTGTTTTTT CASSSPGVPGELFF
NA TRBJ2-7 TRBV23-1 16 TRBD1 TGCGCCAGCAGTCCACTTAGACAGGGAAAATCCTACGAGCAGTACTTC CASSPLRQGKSYEQYF
once TRBJ2-3 TRBV6-2/TRBV6-3 15 TRBD2 TGTGCCAGCAGCCTCCTGACTAGCGACACAGATACGCAGTATTTT CASSLLTSDTDTQYF
NA TRBJ1-1 TRBV19 12 NA TGTGCCAGTAGTACAGCTAACACTGAAGCTTTCTTT CASSTANTEAFF
NA TRBJ2-3 TRBV6-9 16 TRBD2 TGTGCCAGCAGCGTGACCGAGCGGGGACCCACAGATACGCAGTATTTT CASSVTERGPTDTQYF
NA TRBJ2-7 TRBV7-2 13 NA TGTGCCAGCAGCCCGGACAGTTACTACGAGCAGTACTTC CASSPDSYYEQYF
NA TRBJ2-2 TRBV24-1 15 NA TGTGCCACCAGTGATTTTCGGAGAAACACCGGGGAGCTGTTTTTT CATSDFRRNTGELFF
NA TRBJ2-1 TRBV25-1 16 TRBD2 TGTGCCAGCAGCGCCCCTCTAGCGGGAGTTGGGAATGAGCAGTTCTTC CASSAPLAGVGNEQFF
NA TRBJ1-5 TRBV30 13 NA TGTGCCTGGAGTCTTGACAGCAATCAGCCCCAGCATTTT CAWSLDSNQPQHF
NA TRBJ2-5 TRBV7-8 16 TRBD2 TGTGCCAGCAGCCCATCCGGGACTAGTTTAGAAGAGACCCAGTACTTC CASSPSGTSLEETQYF
NA TRBJ1-1 TRBV5-1 14 TRBD1 TGCGCCAGCAGCATGGGACAGGGTGACACTGAAGCTTTCTTT CASSMGQGDTEAFF
NA TRBJ2-3 TRBV5-6 15 TRBD2 TGTGCCAGCAGCCGGTATAGCGGGAGCACAGATACGCAGTATTTT CASSRYSGSTDTQYF
NA TRBJ2-7 TRBV2 14 TRBD1 TGTGCCAGCAGTGCAGGGACAGGGGCCTACGAGCAGTACTTC CASSAGTGAYEQYF
NA TRBJ2-3 TRBV20-1 14 TRBD2 TGCAGTGCCCCGAGTAGCGGGGGTTCAGATACGCAGTATTTT CSAPSSGGSDTQYF
NA TRBJ1-2 TRBV10-3 14 NA TGTGCCATCAGTGAGTCGTCAGTCAACTATGGCTACACCTTC CAISESSVNYGYTF
NA TRBJ2-2 TRBV7-8 15 NA TGTGCCAGCAGCTTGCGGGCCCCGAACACCGGGGAGCTGTTTTTT CASSLRAPNTGELFF
once TRBJ2-5 TRBV2 13 NA TGTGCCAGCGGACCAGGGTCCCGGGAGACCCAGTACTTC CASGPGSRETQYF
NA TRBJ1-1 TRBV24-1 13 NA TGTGCCACCAGTGATGGGGCAGTCGGCGCAGCTTTCTTT CATSDGAVGAAFF
NA TRBJ1-4 TRBV18 13 NA TGTGCCAGCTCGCGCTCGGGGGATGAAAAACTGTTTTTT CASSRSGDEKLFF
NA TRBJ2-4 TRBV6-5 14 NA TGTGCCAGCAGATCCACGGCGTCCTCAAACATTCAGTACTTC CASRSTASSNIQYF
NA TRBJ2-7 TRBV10-3 14 NA TGTGCCATCAGTGAGTCCGGGTTGCCCTACGAGCAGTACTTC CAISESGLPYEQYF